The table lists the clone carrying this T cell receptor beta chain with a few counts. No antigen is known for it. TCRdb fed the 5' RACE reads into MiXCR, producing one record per CDR3 protein. The table lists under 200,000 distinct CDR3 sequences, roughly 31% of them singletons. The sample belongs to a study of T-cell memory formation after mild COVID-19. Points from the study as a whole: CD4+ contracting clones lay mainly in CM and EM, CD8+ ones in EMRA. There were some responding clones in pre-infection memory, which suggested that cross-reactive memory had joined.

Sequencing used PBMCs or a T cell subset sorted from them (not recorded which). This clonotype was obtained from an adult woman who had mild COVID-19 (a few samples of this study predate the infection). Cell type and time point are not known.

The CDR3 reads CASSPPGLLGDEQFF. CDR3 coding DNA: TGTGCCAGCTCACCACCGGGACTACTCGGCGATGAGCAGTTCTTC. The chain couples TRBV18 to TRBJ2-1; 7 bases line up with TRBD2. CDR3 length: 15 residues. J was trimmed by 8 bases and V by 0 bases; bases with no gene match: 7. Germline CDR1 KGHSH, CDR2 LQKENI.